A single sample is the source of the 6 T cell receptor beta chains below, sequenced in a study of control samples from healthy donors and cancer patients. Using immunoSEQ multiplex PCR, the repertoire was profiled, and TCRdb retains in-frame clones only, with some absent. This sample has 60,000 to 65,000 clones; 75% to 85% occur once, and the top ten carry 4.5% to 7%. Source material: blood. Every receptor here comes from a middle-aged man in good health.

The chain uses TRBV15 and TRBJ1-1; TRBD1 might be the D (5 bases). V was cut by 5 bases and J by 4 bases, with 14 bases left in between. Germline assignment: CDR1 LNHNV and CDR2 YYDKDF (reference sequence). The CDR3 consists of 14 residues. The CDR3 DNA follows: TGTGCCACCAGCCCAAGACAGAAACCCACTGAAGCTTTCTTT. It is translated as CATSPRQKPTEAFF.

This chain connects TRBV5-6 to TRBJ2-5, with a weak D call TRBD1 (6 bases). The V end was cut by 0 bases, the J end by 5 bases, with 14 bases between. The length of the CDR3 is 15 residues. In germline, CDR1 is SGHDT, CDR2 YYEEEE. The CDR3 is CASSLDNRDPETQYF. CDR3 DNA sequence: TGTGCCAGCAGCTTGGACAACAGGGATCCGGAGACCCAGTACTTC.

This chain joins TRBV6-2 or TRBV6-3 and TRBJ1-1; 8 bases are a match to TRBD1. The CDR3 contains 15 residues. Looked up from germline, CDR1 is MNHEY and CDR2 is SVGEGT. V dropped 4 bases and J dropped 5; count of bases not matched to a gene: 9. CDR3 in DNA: TGTGCCAGCAGTTCCGGACAGGGTATTCGGACTGAAGCTTTCTTT. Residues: CASSSGQGIRTEAFF.

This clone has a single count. CDR3 in DNA: TGTGCCAGCAGCCACCCTAGCGTCTACTCCTACAATGAGCAGTTCTTC. Residues: CASSHPSVYSYNEQFF. The genes are TRBV14 and TRBJ2-1; tentatively, D is TRBD2 (6 bases). V lost 3 bases to trimming and J lost 0 bases, with 12 bases between them. The CDR3 is 16 amino acids. Germline CDR1 and CDR2: SGHDN and FVKESK.

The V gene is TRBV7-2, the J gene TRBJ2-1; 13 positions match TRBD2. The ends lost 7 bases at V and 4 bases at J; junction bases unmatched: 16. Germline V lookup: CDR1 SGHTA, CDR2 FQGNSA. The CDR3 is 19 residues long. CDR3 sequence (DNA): TGTGCCAGCATCCCGCCTAGGACTAGCGGGAGTAGGCGATACAATGAGCAGTTCTTC. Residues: CASIPPRTSGSRRYNEQFF.

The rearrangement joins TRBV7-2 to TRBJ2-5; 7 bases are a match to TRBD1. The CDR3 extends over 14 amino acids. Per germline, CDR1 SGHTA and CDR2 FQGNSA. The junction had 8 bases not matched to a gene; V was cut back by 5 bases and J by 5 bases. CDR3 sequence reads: CASSLRTGGETQYF. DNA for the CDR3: TGTGCCAGCAGCCTTAGGACAGGTGGGGAGACCCAGTACTTC. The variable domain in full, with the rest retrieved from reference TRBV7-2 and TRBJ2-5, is GAGVSQSPSNKVTEKGKDVELRCDPISGHTALYWYRQSLGQGLEFLIYFQGNSAPDKSGLPSDRFSAERTGGSVSTLTIQRTQQEDSAVYLCASSLRTGGETQYFGPGTRLLVL.